Listed here is a single TCR beta chain. Trimming stripped 3 bases from V and 8 bases from J, with 13 bases between. This CDR3 comprises 13 residues. CDR1 is KGHSH and CDR2 is LQKENI in the germline V gene. This sample is drawn from a study of patients and donors after allogeneic stem cell transplantation. TCRdb processed the RT-PCR reads anew with MiXCR; each CDR3 protein has one entry. The table records approximately 200,000 distinct CDR3 sequences, over 30% of them present only once. The sequenced material came from blood, either unsorted or a sorted T cell fraction (not recorded which). This receptor was identified in a human donor who was either an allogeneic HSCT recipient or a stem cell or donor lymphocyte infusion donor (not recorded which). It is not recorded whose cells these are; they may come from a transplant donor. The chain joins TRBV18 to TRBJ1-2; tentative D call: TRBD1 (5 bases). Here the CDR3 reads CASSPIDSIGYTF. CDR3 in DNA: TGTGCCAGCTCACCGATTGACAGTATCGGCTACACCTTC.